This T cell receptor beta chain originates from a study of regulatory T cells in long-lasting Graves disease. The study, taken as a whole, reports: Rather than thyroid tissue, only peripheral blood underwent study.

Documented time point: newly diagnosed GD, antithyroid drugs for less than 3 months. Extracted RNA from PBMCs served as the source of the TCR library. Arm-PCR with iRepertoire HTBI primers amplified the CDR3 regions for these TCR beta libraries. TCRdb passed the multiplex PCR reads through MiXCR, listing each CDR3 protein once. The profile shows 250,000 to 400,000 distinct CDR3 sequences, 18% of them singletons. Germline values: CDR1 SEHNR, CDR2 FQNEAQ (reference sequence). CDR3 length: 14 residues. Deletions cut 3 bases from V and 0 bases from J, with 7 bases between. The table lists this clonotype with many counts. What it binds is not known.

The receptor was derived from a female donor with Graves disease. Specimen: peripheral blood mononuclear cells (PBMCs), collected at new diagnosis, from a patient treated with antithyroid drugs. The V and J genes are TRBV7-9 and TRBJ2-3; D is undetermined. The CDR3, as DNA: TGTGCCAGCAGCTTTGACCGCAGCACAGATACGCAGTATTTT. As protein: CASSFDRSTDTQYF.